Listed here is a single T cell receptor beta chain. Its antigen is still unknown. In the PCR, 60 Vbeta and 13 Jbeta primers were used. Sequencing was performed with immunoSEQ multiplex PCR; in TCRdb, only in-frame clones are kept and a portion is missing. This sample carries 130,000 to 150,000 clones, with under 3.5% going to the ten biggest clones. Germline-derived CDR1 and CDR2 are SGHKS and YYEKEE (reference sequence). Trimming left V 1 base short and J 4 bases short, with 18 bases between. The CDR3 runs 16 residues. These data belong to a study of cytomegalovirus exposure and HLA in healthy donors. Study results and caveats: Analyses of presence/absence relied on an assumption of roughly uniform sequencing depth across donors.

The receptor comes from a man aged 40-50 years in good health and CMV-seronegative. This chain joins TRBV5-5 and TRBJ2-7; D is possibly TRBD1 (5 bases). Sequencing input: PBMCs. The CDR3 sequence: CASSLSLSPRGYEQYF. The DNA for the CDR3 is TGTGCCAGCAGCTTGAGCCTTTCCCCTAGGGGATACGAGCAGTACTTC. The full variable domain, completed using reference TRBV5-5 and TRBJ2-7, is DAGVTQSPTHLIKTRGQQVTLRCSPISGHKSVSWYQQVLGQGPQFIFQYYEKEERGRGNFPDRFSARQFPNYSSELNVNALLLGDSALYLCASSLSLSPRGYEQYFGPGTRLTVT.